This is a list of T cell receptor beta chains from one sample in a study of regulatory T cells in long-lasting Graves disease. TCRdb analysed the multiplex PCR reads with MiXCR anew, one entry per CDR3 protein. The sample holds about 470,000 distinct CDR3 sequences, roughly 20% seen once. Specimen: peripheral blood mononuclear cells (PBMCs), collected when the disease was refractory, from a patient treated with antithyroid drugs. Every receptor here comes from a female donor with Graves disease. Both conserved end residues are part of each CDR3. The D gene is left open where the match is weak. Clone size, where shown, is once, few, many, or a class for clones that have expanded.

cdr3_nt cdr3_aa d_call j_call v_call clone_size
TGTGCCAGCAGTCTTTACACTAGGGGCTACGAGCAGTACTTC CASSLYTRGYEQYF - TRBJ2-7 TRBV7-2 many
TGTGCCACCTGGGACAGGGGGTCTGGCGGGGAGCTGTTTTTT CATWDRGSGGELFF TRBD1 TRBJ2-2 TRBV19 -
TGTGCCAGTAGTATCCCTAGAGGGTTCGCGAACACCGGGGAGCTGTTTTTT CASSIPRGFANTGELFF - TRBJ2-2 TRBV19 few
TGTGCCACCTCGATTCATAGCAATCAGCCCCAGCATTTT CATSIHSNQPQHF - TRBJ1-5 TRBV6-1 few
TGTGCCATCGGGGACAGGGCAGGAGAAAAACTGTTTTTT CAIGDRAGEKLFF TRBD1 TRBJ1-4 TRBV10-3 -
TGTGCCAGCAGCCTGAAACAGACCCAGTACTTC CASSLKQTQYF - TRBJ2-5 TRBV6-1 few
TGTGCCAGCAGTTACTCCCTCTTTAGGAGGTCAAACTCTGGAAACACCATATATTTT CASSYSLFRRSNSGNTIYF - TRBJ1-3 TRBV6-5 -
TGTGCCAGCAGTGAAAAAGGGGGCGTTGAAGCTTTCTTT CASSEKGGVEAFF TRBD1 TRBJ1-1 TRBV27 many
TGTGCCAGCAGCGGGACGGGGACAGGGAACTACGAGCAGTACTTC CASSGTGTGNYEQYF TRBD1 TRBJ2-7 TRBV7-2 many
TGTGCCAGCAGTTTGGGCCACTCGGACAGAATTAACTATGGCTACACCTTC CASSLGHSDRINYGYTF - TRBJ1-2 TRBV28 many
TGTGCCAGCAGTTTCCGTTCCGGGACAGGGGCCCGCGGGTCAGAAGCTTTCTTT CASSFRSGTGARGSEAFF TRBD1 TRBJ1-1 TRBV6-9 many
TGCAGTGCCCAGGACTGGTACACTGAAGCTTTCTTT CSAQDWYTEAFF - TRBJ1-1 TRBV20-1 many
TGTGCCAGCAGCAGCTGGGACACCTACGAGCAGTACTTC CASSSWDTYEQYF - TRBJ2-7 TRBV7-9 -
TGTGCCAGCACCGTTTTGGCGGGAGATCGGGCAGATACGCAGTATTTT CASTVLAGDRADTQYF TRBD2 TRBJ2-3 TRBV5-4 -
TGTGCCAGTAAGATTGATCACGGACAGGGCCAAGAGACCCAGTACTTC CASKIDHGQGQETQYF TRBD1 TRBJ2-5 TRBV2 many
TGTGCCGGCAGTGAATCGGTCCGGTTCGGGGAGCTGTTTTTT CAGSESVRFGELFF - TRBJ2-2 TRBV25-1 -
TGCAGCGTTGAAACGACAGGCATCTATGGCTACACCTTC CSVETTGIYGYTF - TRBJ1-2 TRBV29-1 many
TGTGCCAGCAGCCAAGATCTGAGGGGCCGCGGCTACACCTTC CASSQDLRGRGYTF - TRBJ1-2 TRBV3-2 many
TGCGCCAGCAGCTTGAGGGCGGGCGCCGGGTACGAGCAGTACTTC CASSLRAGAGYEQYF - TRBJ2-7 TRBV5-1 -
TGCGCCAGCAGCCAAGAAGCGCAACACACAGATACGCAGTATTTT CASSQEAQHTDTQYF - TRBJ2-3 TRBV4-1 -
TGTGCCAGCACCTCCAGTGAGAACTACGAGCAGTACTTC CASTSSENYEQYF - TRBJ2-7 TRBV7-9 many
TGTGCCAGCGGACAAGTGACAGGGGGCCCCTACGAGCAGTACTTC CASGQVTGGPYEQYF TRBD1 TRBJ2-7 TRBV7-9 -
TGCAGTGCTGAGAGGGGAAGCCGCACAGATACGCAGTATTTT CSAERGSRTDTQYF - TRBJ2-3 TRBV20-1 -
TGCGCCAGCAGCTTGATGCCCAGGGTATCTGTCGAGCAGTACTTC CASSLMPRVSVEQYF - TRBJ2-7 TRBV5-1 few
TGTGCCAGCAGCCCTAACCCGGGACTAGCGGGAGGGCCGGGGGAGTTCTTC CASSPNPGLAGGPGEFF TRBD2 TRBJ2-1 TRBV7-9 -
TGTGCCAGCAGCCAAGATTTCCAATTGGGCAGGGACTACCGTGTCACCGGGGAGCTGTTTTTT CASSQDFQLGRDYRVTGELFF TRBD2 TRBJ2-2 TRBV14 -
TGTGCCAGCAGCGTAGAAGGGCTAGATTCCCACGAGCAGTACTTC CASSVEGLDSHEQYF - TRBJ2-7 TRBV9 many
TGTGCCAGTACCCCCTCCCAGAACACCGGGGAGCTGTTTTTT CASTPSQNTGELFF - TRBJ2-2 TRBV12-3/TRBV12-4 -
TGTGCCAGTAGCCGGACAGGGGGTTACACTGAAGCTTTCTTT CASSRTGGYTEAFF TRBD1 TRBJ1-1 TRBV11-1 -
TGTGCCTGGAGTGTAAGGGGACTAGCATCTTTAGGGGAGCAGTACTTC CAWSVRGLASLGEQYF TRBD2 TRBJ2-7 TRBV30 -
TGCAGTGCTAGAGATAAAGCGCCAGGGCCCTATGGCTACACCTTC CSARDKAPGPYGYTF - TRBJ1-2 TRBV20-1 -
TGTGCCACAAAACCAGGACTGATCTCTGGAAACACCATATATTTT CATKPGLISGNTIYF - TRBJ1-3 TRBV10-3 few
TGTGCCAGCAGCCAAGTAAGGGGACGATCCTACGAGCAGTACTTC CASSQVRGRSYEQYF - TRBJ2-7 TRBV14 few
TGTGCCCGGGGACATCCCGCAGATACGCAGTATTTT CARGHPADTQYF - TRBJ2-3 TRBV30 -
TGCGCCAGCAGCCGGGGACAGGGAGTTAGATATGGCTACACCTTC CASSRGQGVRYGYTF TRBD1 TRBJ1-2 TRBV5-1 few
TGTGCCAGCAGCTTAGAGCAATACACTGAAGCTTTCTTT CASSLEQYTEAFF - TRBJ1-1 TRBV7-8 many
TGTGCCAGTAGTAGGGGAGGTGACGAGCAGTACTTC CASSRGGDEQYF - TRBJ2-7 TRBV19 many
TGTGCCAGCAGCTTGGAGATCATGAACACTGAAGCTTTCTTT CASSLEIMNTEAFF - TRBJ1-1 TRBV11-2 many
TGTGCCAGCAGTACCGGGACAGGGGTGTCCCCCTGGAATTCACCCCTCCACTTT CASSTGTGVSPWNSPLHF TRBD1 TRBJ1-6 TRBV28 many
TGTGCCAGCACTTCAGCCGGGAGGAATCAGCCCCAGCATTTT CASTSAGRNQPQHF - TRBJ1-5 TRBV28 -
TGCAGTGCTAGACCGACTAGCGGGGGCTACGAGCAGTACTTC CSARPTSGGYEQYF TRBD2 TRBJ2-7 TRBV20-1 -